This passage covers 10 T cell receptor beta chains from one sample sequenced in a study of patients and donors after allogeneic stem cell transplantation. TCRdb analysed the RT-PCR reads with MiXCR anew, one entry per CDR3 protein. The sample has roughly 960,000 distinct CDR3 sequences; 18% are singletons. The source material was blood, either unsorted or a sorted T cell fraction (not recorded which). These receptors were obtained from a human donor who was either an allogeneic HSCT recipient or a stem cell or donor lymphocyte infusion donor (not recorded which). It is not recorded whose cells these are; they may come from a transplant donor.

This chain links TRBV19 with TRBJ2-3; possibly TRBD2 for D (5 bases). Looked up from germline, CDR1 is LNHDA and CDR2 is SQIVND (reference sequence). CDR3 length: 17 residues. Trimming left V 3 bases short and J 1 base short, with 17 bases between. CDR3 sequence: CASSIAPLAIRTDTQYF. In nucleotides, the CDR3 is TGTGCCAGTAGTATTGCGCCCCTAGCTATTCGCACAGATACGCAGTATTTT.

A few counts support this clonotype. The chain carries TRBV10-3 and TRBJ1-4; no definite D call. The V and J ends lost 0 bases and 2 bases respectively, with 4 bases between them. The CDR3 length is 14 residues. Per the germline V gene, CDR1 is ENHRY and CDR2 is SYGVKD. CDR3 region: CAISESRTNEKLFF. The CDR3 DNA follows: TGTGCCATCAGTGAGTCACGGACTAATGAAAAACTGTTTTTT.

The V and J genes are TRBV5-1 and TRBJ2-5; 9 positions agree with TRBD2. The CDR3 covers 15 residues. With 4 bases clipped from V and 5 bases from J, the junction kept 9 bases outside the gene matches. Germline lookup yields CDR1 SGHRS and CDR2 YFSETQ. CDR3 in amino acids: CASSEITSGRETQYF. For the CDR3, the DNA is TGCGCCAGCAGCGAGATCACGAGCGGGAGGGAGACCCAGTACTTC.

This clonotype was counted only a few times. This CDR3 reads CSARGQGRGYGYTF. For the CDR3, the DNA is TGCAGTGCCCGCGGACAGGGGCGAGGTTATGGCTACACCTTC. The chain uses TRBV20-1 and TRBJ1-2; 9 positions match TRBD1. This CDR3 comprises 14 residues. From germline, CDR1 is DFQATT and CDR2 SNEGSKA (reference sequence). After removal of 6 bases from V and 5 bases from J, the junction contained 10 bases not matched to a gene.

This clonotype was picked up a small number of times. The rearrangement joins TRBV7-6 to TRBJ1-1; possibly TRBD1 for D (5 bases). The V and J ends lost 5 bases and 0 bases respectively, with 7 bases between them. The CDR3 spans 13 residues. CDR1 is SGHVS, CDR2 FNYEAQ, per germline. CDR3 sequence reads: CASSDRMNTEAFF. The CDR3 coding sequence is TGTGCCAGCAGCGACAGAATGAACACTGAAGCTTTCTTT.

The chain uses TRBV19 and TRBJ1-3; D gene unclear. CDR3 length equals 15 residues. The V end was cut by 1 base, the J end by 0 bases, with 7 bases between. CDR1 and CDR2 from the germline V gene are LNHDA and SQIVND (reference sequence). The DNA for the CDR3 is TGTGCCAGTAGTATAGGCGGAGGCTCTGGAAACACCATATATTTT. Amino acids: CASSIGGGSGNTIYF.

The chain couples TRBV6-2 or TRBV6-3 to TRBJ1-1, with D unclear. V was shortened by 2 bases and J by 0 bases, with 13 bases between the two germline ends. In germline, CDR1 is MNHEY, CDR2 SVGEGT. The CDR3 is 16 amino acids. CDR3 DNA sequence: TGTGCCAGCAGTTACCCACTTGGCAGTATGAACACTGAAGCTTTCTTT. Its translation: CASSYPLGSMNTEAFF.

The rearrangement uses TRBV6-7 and TRBJ2-7, with TRBD1 matching over 8 bases. TRBV6-7 qualifies as an ORF whose function is uncertain. The CDR3 spans 16 residues. V lost 5 bases, J lost 0 bases, and 9 bases stayed unmatched. CDR3 protein: CASSPNRGSPSYEQYF. The CDR3 DNA sequence: TGTGCCAGCAGTCCCAACAGGGGGTCCCCCTCCTACGAGCAGTACTTC.

V is TRBV27 and J is TRBJ2-1, with 8 nucleotides matching TRBD2. CDR1 is MNHEY, CDR2 SMNVEV, per germline (reference sequence). The CDR3 extends over 16 amino acids. V gave up 4 bases and J gave up 7 bases; unmatched junction bases: 12. The CDR3 loop reads CASSSTGTSRLNEQFF. The CDR3 nucleotides read TGTGCCAGCAGTTCGACCGGGACTAGTCGCCTTAATGAGCAGTTCTTC.

This chain uses TRBV4-2 with TRBJ2-7; a weak D match, TRBD2 (6 bases). Germline V gene sequence: CDR1 LGHNA, CDR2 YNFKEQ. Trimming left V 0 bases short and J 2 bases short, with 11 bases between. The CDR3 is 15 amino acids. The CDR3 region has the DNA TGTGCCAGCAGCCAAGAGTGGCGGGGCACCTACGAGCAGTACTTC. Its translation is CASSQEWRGTYEQYF.